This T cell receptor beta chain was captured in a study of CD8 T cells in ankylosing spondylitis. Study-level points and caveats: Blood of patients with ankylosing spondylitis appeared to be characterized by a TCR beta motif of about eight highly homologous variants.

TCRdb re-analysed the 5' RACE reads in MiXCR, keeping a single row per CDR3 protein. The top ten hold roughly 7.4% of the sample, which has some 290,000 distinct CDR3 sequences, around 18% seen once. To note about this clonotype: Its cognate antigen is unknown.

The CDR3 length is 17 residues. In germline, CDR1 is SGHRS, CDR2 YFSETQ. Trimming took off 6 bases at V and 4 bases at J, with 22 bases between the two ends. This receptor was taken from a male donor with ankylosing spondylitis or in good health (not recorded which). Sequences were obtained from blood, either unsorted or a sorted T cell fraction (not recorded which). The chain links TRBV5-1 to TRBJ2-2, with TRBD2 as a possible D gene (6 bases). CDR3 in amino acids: CASNPTEGSGVTGELFF. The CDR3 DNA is TGCGCCAGCAACCCAACTGAGGGGTCGGGGGTCACCGGGGAGCTGTTTTTT.